This entry lists 29 T cell receptor beta chains sequenced from one sample in a study of cytomegalovirus exposure and HLA in healthy donors. The PCR used 60 Vbeta and 13 Jbeta primers. The table came from immunoSEQ multiplex PCR; TCRdb's copy has only in-frame clones and leaves some out. The sample shows over 100,000 clones, 74% of them seen only once. Sequencing input: PBMCs. The receptors shown here come from a human donor in good health.

Turning to this clone: Here the CDR3 omits its conserved ending phenylalanine or tryptophan, so a read error is the likely source. The limits of the CDR3 on the DNA are not certain, so only TCRdb's listed CDR3 is given. The CDR3 here is CASSLAVGREGSSV. The rearrangement links TRBV5-4 to TRBJ2-6; no check of the table's D call, TRBD2, against the DNA was made. Germline CDR1 is SGHNT and CDR2 is YYREEE (reference sequence). The CDR3 length is 14 residues, termini included.

This chain connects TRBV19 to TRBJ1-1; tentative D call: TRBD1 (5 bases). This CDR3 is built from 14 residues. The germline V gene encodes CDR1 LNHDA and CDR2 SQIVND (reference sequence). V was cut by 2 bases and J by 1 base, with 8 bases left in between. The DNA of the CDR3 is TGTGCCAGTAGTATATCAGGGCCGAACACTGAAGCTTTCTTT. Translated: CASSISGPNTEAFF.

The V call is TRBV7-6, the J call TRBJ1-5; D not resolved. The V end lost 2 bases, the J end lost 5 bases, and 7 bases lay between the germline ends. CDR3 length equals 13 residues. Germline V gives CDR1 SGHVS, CDR2 FNYEAQ. The CDR3 DNA reads as TGTGCCAGCAGCTTATACTCGGATCAGCCCCAGCATTTT. Protein: CASSLYSDQPQHF.

The rearrangement links TRBV19 to TRBJ2-3; TRBD2 agrees at 7 bases. The CDR3 is made up of 15 amino acids. Germline CDR1 reads LNHDA; CDR2 reads SQIVND (reference sequence). The ends lost 3 bases at V and 4 bases at J; junction bases unmatched: 7. The CDR3 sequence is CASSMAAGVADTQYF. For the CDR3, the DNA is TGTGCCAGTAGTATGGCGGCGGGGGTGGCAGATACGCAGTATTTT.

This clone has a single count. V usage is TRBV9 and J usage is TRBJ1-4, with D maybe TRBD1 (6 bases). The CDR3 is made up of 14 amino acids. V shed 4 bases and J shed 8 bases, with 15 bases lying between them. CDR1 SGDLS and CDR2 YYNGEE come from the germline V gene. CDR3 DNA: TGTGCCAGCAGCCCTCGAGGGGGTAAAGAAAAACTGTTTTTT. The encoded protein is CASSPRGGKEKLFF.

The CDR3 coding sequence is TGTGCCAGCAGCCCCCATTCTTCGTCCGGGGGTATAAACGAGCAGTACTTC. Translated, it gives CASSPHSSSGGINEQYF. This sequence joins TRBV9 and TRBJ2-7; the D gene is possibly TRBD2 (6 bases). The V end lost 4 bases, the J end lost 5 bases, and 25 bases lay between the germline ends. Germline V lookup: CDR1 SGDLS, CDR2 YYNGEE. The CDR3 is made up of 17 amino acids.

This clone has more than one count but fewer than ten. The chain combines TRBV7-8 with TRBJ2-2; 7 bases match TRBD1. V gave up 5 bases and J gave up 5 bases; unmatched junction bases: 8. The V gene's germline CDR1 is SGHVS and CDR2 FQNEAQ. The length of the CDR3 is 15 residues. DNA of the CDR3: TGTGCCAGCAGCCTGGGACAGCGAGAAACCGGGGAGCTGTTTTTT. This encodes CASSLGQRETGELFF.

J is TRBJ1-4 and V is TRBV15; 7 bases align to TRBD1. Per germline, CDR1 LNHNV and CDR2 YYDKDF (reference sequence). This CDR3 is 15 amino acids long. V lost 1 base, J lost 4 bases, and 3 bases stayed unmatched. The CDR3 DNA is TGTGCCACCAGCAGAGGGGACAGCGATAATGAAAAACTGTTTTTT. Its protein is CATSRGDSDNEKLFF.

The chain employs TRBV30 and TRBJ2-7, with D perhaps TRBD1 (6 bases). V lost 4 bases to trimming and J lost 2 bases, with 6 bases between them. This CDR3 contains 11 residues. Germline V gene data show CDR1 as GTSNPN and CDR2 as SVGIG (reference sequence). For the CDR3, the DNA is TGTGCCTGGACAGGGGCCTACGAGCAGTACTTC. Protein sequence: CAWTGAYEQYF.

This clone was counted only a few times. The chain recombines TRBV6-5 with TRBJ2-7; TRBD1 aligns across 9 bases. The germline V gene has CDR1 MNHEY and CDR2 SVGAGI. Germline trimming cut 0 bases from V and 4 bases from J; bases unmatched to any gene: 4. The CDR3 spans 15 residues. The CDR3 DNA reads as TGTGCCAGCAGTTACTCCGGGACAGGGCTTTACGAGCAGTACTTC. It translates to CASSYSGTGLYEQYF.

This clone has just one count. V is TRBV2 and J is TRBJ2-1, with 9 bases lining up with TRBD2. The length of the CDR3 is 15 residues. V dropped 4 bases and J dropped 2; count of bases not matched to a gene: 3. The germline V gene encodes CDR1 SNHLY and CDR2 FYNNEI. CDR3 bases: TGTGCCAGCAGTGTAGAGCGGGGGGCCTACAATGAGCAGTTCTTC. It specifies CASSVERGAYNEQFF. The variable domain in full, completed from reference TRBV2 and TRBJ2-1, reads EPEVTQTPSHQVTQMGQEVILRCVPISNHLYFYWYRQILGQKVEFLVSFYNNEISEKSEIFDDQFSVERPDGSNFTLKIRSTKLEDSAMYFCASSVERGAYNEQFFGPGTRLTVL.

CDR3 sequence reads: CASSCLGYLAGDTGELFF. The CDR3 DNA sequence: TGTGCCAGCAGTTGTCTAGGTTACCTAGCGGGAGATACCGGGGAGCTGTTTTTT. This sequence joins TRBV27 and TRBJ2-2; 10 positions match TRBD2. V was pared by 4 bases and J by 5 bases, with 13 bases of the junction left unmatched. This CDR3 is 18 amino acids long. Germline V gene lookup returns CDR1 MNHEY and CDR2 SMNVEV (reference sequence).

CDR3 sequence: CAWRAVREGRTEAFF. DNA for the CDR3: TGTGCCTGGAGGGCGGTACGTGAGGGGAGGACTGAAGCTTTCTTT. The J gene is TRBJ1-1, the V gene TRBV30; a weak D match, TRBD1 (5 bases). The CDR3 runs 15 residues. Per germline, CDR1 GTSNPN and CDR2 SVGIG (reference sequence). V lost 3 bases and J lost 5, with 19 bases in between.

The genes are TRBV7-8 and TRBJ2-3, with no clear D. Looked up from germline, CDR1 is SGHVS and CDR2 is FQNEAQ. This CDR3 region has 16 residues. V gave up 2 bases and J gave up 0 bases, with 12 bases separating them. The CDR3 loop reads CASSLRLTASTDTQYF. CDR3 bases: TGTGCCAGCAGCTTAAGGCTGACTGCTAGCACAGATACGCAGTATTTT. Variable domain in full (rest from reference TRBV7-8 and TRBJ2-3): GAGVSQSPRYKVAKRGQDVALRCDPISGHVSLFWYQQALGQGPEFLTYFQNEAQLDKSGLPSDRFFAERPEGSVSTLKIQRTQQEDSAVYLCASSLRLTASTDTQYFGPGTRLTVL.

V usage is TRBV11-2 and J usage is TRBJ1-2; tentatively, D is TRBD1 (5 bases). With 4 bases removed from V and 8 bases from J, the gap between germline ends came to 17 bases. Germline assignment: CDR1 SGHAT and CDR2 FQNNGV. The CDR3 runs 14 residues. CDR3 amino acids: CASSSQAGGRGYTF. In DNA form, the CDR3 reads TGTGCCAGCAGCTCCCAGGCGGGGGGTCGAGGCTACACCTTC.

This chain uses TRBV28 with TRBJ2-7, with TRBD1 matching over 7 bases. J was trimmed by 5 bases and V by 6 bases; bases with no gene match: 7. There are 13 residues in the CDR3. Germline assignment: CDR1 MDHEN and CDR2 SYDVKM. The CDR3 sequence is CASRMTGIDEQYF. The DNA for the CDR3 is TGTGCCAGCAGGATGACAGGGATCGACGAGCAGTACTTC.

V gene TRBV18 combines with J gene TRBJ2-2; 10 nucleotides line up with TRBD1. The germline gives CDR1 KGHSH, CDR2 LQKENI. The CDR3 contains 17 residues. J gave up 2 bases and V 0 bases, and 3 bases lay outside the gene matches. CDR3 bases: TGTGCCAGCTCACCACCCGGGACAGGGGACAACACCGGGGAGCTGTTTTTT. Translating it yields CASSPPGTGDNTGELFF.

V usage is TRBV13 and J usage is TRBJ2-7; TRBD2 aligns across 11 bases. Germline loops: CDR1 PRHDT, CDR2 FYEKMQ (reference sequence). The CDR3 is 15 amino acids. After removal of 5 bases from V and 7 bases from J, the junction contained 10 bases not matched to a gene. The CDR3 protein is CASSLLGASGREQYF. CDR3 coding DNA: TGTGCCAGCAGCCTCCTGGGAGCTAGCGGGAGGGAGCAGTACTTC.

The chain is built from TRBV6-1 and TRBJ2-7, with D possibly matching TRBD1 (8 bases). Germline assignment: CDR1 MNHNS and CDR2 SASEGT. The CDR3 runs to 13 residues. V was pared by 6 bases and J by 6 bases, with 15 bases between. The CDR3 protein is CASRGGTGGEQYF. The CDR3 DNA follows: TGTGCCAGCAGGGGGGGGACAGGTGGCGAGCAGTACTTC.

The V gene is TRBV7-9, the J gene TRBJ2-1; 9 nucleotides agree with TRBD2. CDR3 length: 17 residues. Trimming took 1 base from V and 3 from J; bases not matched to a gene: 7. Germline CDR1 is SEHNR and CDR2 is FQNEAQ (reference sequence). The CDR3 DNA is TGTGCCAGCAGCTTAGGAGGGGCTAGCGGGAACTACAATGAGCAGTTCTTC. Its protein product is CASSLGGASGNYNEQFF.

The chain links TRBV4-1 to TRBJ2-1; 8 bases match TRBD2. Germline V gene sequence: CDR1 MGHRA, CDR2 YSYEKL. V lost 6 bases, J lost 4 bases, and 8 bases stayed unmatched. The CDR3 consists of 15 residues. In DNA, the CDR3 is TGCGCCAGCAGTCGAGCCGGGACTAGGTACAATGAGCAGTTCTTC. It translates to CASSRAGTRYNEQFF.

This sequence joins TRBV27 and TRBJ2-2; D possibly corresponds to TRBD1 (5 bases). This CDR3 comprises 16 residues. Germline values: CDR1 MNHEY, CDR2 SMNVEV (reference sequence). Trimming removed 5 bases from V and 3 bases from J, with 16 bases in between. CDR3 nucleotide sequence: TGTGCCAGCAGTGGGGATAATAGGGGCTACACCGGGGAGCTGTTTTTT. It translates to CASSGDNRGYTGELFF.

This sequence joins TRBV2 and TRBJ1-6, with D possibly being TRBD1 (5 bases). The CDR3 has 15 residues. The ends were cut back, 7 bases at V and 5 bases at J, with 15 bases in the middle. CDR1 and CDR2 (germline): SNHLY, FYNNEI. CDR3: CASTPDRINNSPLHF. For the CDR3, the DNA is TGTGCCAGCACCCCCGACAGAATTAATAATTCACCCCTCCACTTT.

This chain uses TRBV15 with TRBJ2-3; D unclear. The CDR3 runs to 18 residues. Germline V gene sequence: CDR1 LNHNV, CDR2 YYDKDF (reference sequence). V shed 1 base and J shed 0 bases, with 17 bases lying between them. The CDR3 DNA reads TGTGCCACCAGCAGAGTTGGCGGAGCCCCCTATAGCACAGATACGCAGTATTTT. The encoded protein is CATSRVGGAPYSTDTQYF.

In this sample, this clone turned up a few times. V and J are TRBV21-1 and TRBJ2-5; the D call of TRBD1 is as the table states it, not checked on the DNA. TRBV21-1 is shown as a pseudogene. The CDR3 contains 17 residues. In DNA, the CDR3 is TGTGCCAGCAGCCATCCGTTATCCGGACAGGGGCGAGAGACCCAGTACTTC. Its protein is CASSHPLSGQGRETQYF.

This clone was detected only once. The chain recombines TRBV29-1 with TRBJ2-1, with 7 bases lining up with TRBD2. V was pared by 7 bases and J by 15 bases, with 12 bases of the junction left unmatched. Germline CDR1 reads SQVTM; CDR2 reads ANQGSEA. The CDR3 is 11 residues long. CDR3 DNA: TGCAGCGAGAGAGCGGGGAACGATCTGTTCTTC. It encodes CSERAGNDLFF.

The chain links TRBV6-1 to TRBJ1-4; maybe TRBD1 (6 bases). Deletions cut 1 base from V and 7 bases from J, with 13 bases between. There are 15 residues in the CDR3. In germline, CDR1 is MNHNS, CDR2 SASEGT. The CDR3 reads CASSEVIGQFEKLFF. The CDR3 DNA sequence: TGTGCCAGCAGTGAAGTAATTGGACAGTTTGAAAAACTGTTTTTT.

The chain uses TRBV19 and TRBJ1-5, with D possibly matching TRBD1 (5 bases). Trimming took off 9 bases at V and 0 bases at J, with 18 bases between the two ends. The CDR3 totals 16 residues. The germline CDR1 and CDR2 sequences are LNHDA and SQIVND (reference sequence). The CDR3 nucleotides are TGTGCCAGCCAGAGGACACCCGACTCTAGCAATCAGCCCCAGCATTTT. Translating gives CASQRTPDSSNQPQHF.

V and J are TRBV28 and TRBJ1-1, with unresolved D. This CDR3 has 14 residues. V shed 2 bases and J shed 1 base, with 8 bases lying between them. Germline lookup yields CDR1 MDHEN and CDR2 SYDVKM. The CDR3 coding sequence is TGTGCCAGCAGTTTAGACCGGGAGAACACTGAAGCTTTCTTT. Translating gives CASSLDRENTEAFF.